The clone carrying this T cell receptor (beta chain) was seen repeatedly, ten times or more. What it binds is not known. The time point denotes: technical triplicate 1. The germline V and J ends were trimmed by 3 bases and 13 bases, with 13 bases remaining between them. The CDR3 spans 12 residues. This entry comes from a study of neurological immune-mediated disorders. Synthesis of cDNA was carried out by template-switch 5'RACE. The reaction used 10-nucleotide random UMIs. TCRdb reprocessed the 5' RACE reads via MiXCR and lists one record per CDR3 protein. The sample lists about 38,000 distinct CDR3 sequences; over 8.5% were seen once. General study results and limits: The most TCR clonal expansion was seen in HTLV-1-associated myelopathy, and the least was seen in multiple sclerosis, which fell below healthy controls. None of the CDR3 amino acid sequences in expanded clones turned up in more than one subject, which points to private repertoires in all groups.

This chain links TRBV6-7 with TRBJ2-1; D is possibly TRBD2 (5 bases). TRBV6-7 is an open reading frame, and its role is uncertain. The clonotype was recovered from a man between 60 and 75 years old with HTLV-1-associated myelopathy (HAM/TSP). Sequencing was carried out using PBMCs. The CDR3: CASSYPDSPQFF. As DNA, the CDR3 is TGTGCCAGCAGTTATCCGGACTCCCCACAGTTCTTC.